One and the same sample provided the 16 T cell receptor beta chains below, sequenced in a study of cytomegalovirus exposure and HLA in healthy donors. The PCR was carried out with 60 Vbeta primers and 13 Jbeta primers. Data came from immunoSEQ multiplex PCR; TCRdb stores just in-frame clones and leaves some out. Of about 87,000 clones in the sample, about 68% were seen once. The specimen was PBMCs. The source of these receptors is a man aged 25-45 years in good health and CMV-seropositive.

The V call is TRBV7-3, the J call TRBJ2-1, with 11 bases fitting TRBD2. V gave up 5 bases and J gave up 12 bases; unmatched junction bases: 6. The CDR3 has 13 residues. Per the germline V gene, CDR1 is SGHTA and CDR2 is FQGTGA. The CDR3 coding sequence is TGTGCCAGCAGCCCCGGGACTAGCGGTATGCAGTTCTTC. It is translated as CASSPGTSGMQFF.

V and J are TRBV5-6 and TRBJ2-1; 8 bases are a match to TRBD2. J was trimmed by 1 base and V by 5 bases; bases with no gene match: 5. Per germline, CDR1 SGHDT and CDR2 YYEEEE. The CDR3 has 15 residues. Here the CDR3 reads CASSPGLGSYNEQFF. CDR3 nucleotide sequence: TGTGCCAGCAGTCCGGGACTAGGTTCCTACAATGAGCAGTTCTTC.

The chain couples TRBV2 to TRBJ2-3, with TRBD1 as a possible D gene (6 bases). The germline V and J ends were trimmed by 7 bases and 7 bases, with 15 bases remaining between them. In germline, CDR1 is SNHLY, CDR2 FYNNEI. The CDR3 sequence is 13 residues long. CDR3 DNA sequence: TGTGCCAGCACTTCGGACTGGGGGCATACGCAGTATTTT. It translates to CASTSDWGHTQYF.

This clone was seen a single time. The genes are TRBV10-3 and TRBJ2-3, with 15 bases fitting TRBD2. The CDR3 is 17 amino acids. CDR1 is ENHRY and CDR2 is SYGVKD in the germline V gene. With V trimmed by 6 bases and J by 0 bases, 4 bases remained unmatched. The chain's CDR3 is CAIRGTSGGTSTDTQYF. The CDR3 DNA reads as TGTGCCATCAGGGGGACTAGCGGGGGGACAAGCACAGATACGCAGTATTTT.

The V call is TRBV4-1, the J call TRBJ2-5, with 13 bases identical to TRBD2. This CDR3 is 19 amino acids long. J lost 2 bases, V lost 1 base, and 10 bases had no gene match. The germline gives CDR1 MGHRA, CDR2 YSYEKL. The CDR3 region has the DNA TGCGCCAGCAGCCAAGGTCCCGGGACTAGCGGGAAAGGGCAAGAGACCCAGTACTTC. Encoded protein: CASSQGPGTSGKGQETQYF.

The DNA for the CDR3 is TGTGCCAGCTCACCAAGGGGGCACCTGAACACTGAAGCTTTCTTT. Translating it yields CASSPRGHLNTEAFF. This sequence joins TRBV18 and TRBJ1-1; 7 nucleotides agree with TRBD1. The CDR3 consists of 15 residues. The germline V gene has CDR1 KGHSH and CDR2 LQKENI. J lost 0 bases, V lost 2 bases, and 3 bases had no gene match.

This chain's CDR3 is CASSVFRGEGYTF. The CDR3 coding sequence is TGTGCCAGCAGTGTATTCAGGGGCGAGGGCTACACCTTC. The J gene is TRBJ1-2, the V gene TRBV6-1; D might be TRBD1 (6 bases). Germline CDR1 reads MNHNS; CDR2 reads SASEGT. V shed 4 bases and J shed 8 bases, with 14 bases lying between them. This CDR3 is 13 amino acids long.

J is TRBJ1-1 and V is TRBV28; unclear D gene. V was trimmed by 7 bases and J by 1 base, leaving 16 bases between them. The germline V gene encodes CDR1 MDHEN and CDR2 SYDVKM. CDR3 length: 15 amino acids. The CDR3 is CASTVTSLRNTEAFF. In nucleotides, the CDR3 is TGTGCCAGCACCGTAACTAGTCTAAGGAACACTGAAGCTTTCTTT. Full variable domain (rest looked up from reference TRBV28 and TRBJ1-1): DVKVTQSSRYLVKRTGEKVFLECVQDMDHENMFWYRQDPGLGLRLIYFSYDVKMKEKGDIPEGYSVSREKKERFSLILESASTNQTSMYLCASTVTSLRNTEAFFGQGTRLTVV.

The rearrangement links TRBV20-1 to TRBJ1-1; no reliable D call. The V gene lost 3 bases and the J gene lost 1 base, with 3 bases spanning the gap. The CDR3 loop spans 11 amino acids. The germline gives CDR1 DFQATT, CDR2 SNEGSKA (reference sequence). CDR3 in DNA: TGCAGTGCTAGTCGGAACACTGAAGCTTTCTTT. It yields the protein CSASRNTEAFF.

This clone has only a few counts. The CDR3 sequence is CSVGSSGSQETQYF. The CDR3 nucleotides read TGCAGCGTTGGATCTAGCGGGTCGCAAGAGACCCAGTACTTC. V is TRBV29-1 and J is TRBJ2-5; TRBD2 aligns across 8 bases. CDR3 size: 14 residues. The trim removed 4 bases at V and 2 bases at J, leaving 6 bases unmatched. The germline gives CDR1 SQVTM, CDR2 ANQGSEA.

The chain carries TRBV2 and TRBJ2-7, with D tentatively TRBD2 (6 bases). Trimming stripped 7 bases from V and 1 base from J, with 17 bases between. Germline-derived CDR1 and CDR2 are SNHLY and FYNNEI. The CDR3 totals 15 residues. CDR3 DNA: TGTGCCAGCACCCCCCCCAGGGCGGGGTCCTACGAGCAGTACTTC. Translated: CASTPPRAGSYEQYF.

The chain has TRBV6-5 and TRBJ1-1, with 7 bases lining up with TRBD1. The CDR3 consists of 15 residues. Germline CDR1 is MNHEY and CDR2 is SVGAGI. J lost 4 bases, V lost 4 bases, and 9 bases had no gene match. Written as DNA, the CDR3 is TGTGCCAGCAGTTCAGACGACAGGGCAACCACTGAAGCTTTCTTT. This encodes CASSSDDRATTEAFF.

This chain uses TRBV30 with TRBJ1-4; no clear D. Germline V gives CDR1 GTSNPN, CDR2 SVGIG (reference sequence). This CDR3 comprises 13 residues. V lost 8 bases, J lost 4 bases, and 14 bases lay in between. The CDR3 reads CAGTGRFNEKLFF. The CDR3 DNA follows: TGTGCCGGTACGGGGAGGTTTAATGAAAAACTGTTTTTT.

This chain links TRBV9 with TRBJ2-7, with 9 bases fitting TRBD1. V dropped 0 bases and J dropped 7; count of bases not matched to a gene: 8. The CDR3 loop spans 15 amino acids. The germline V gene has CDR1 SGDLS and CDR2 YYNGEE. The CDR3 loop is CASSVGGTGLGEQYF. The CDR3 DNA reads TGTGCCAGCAGCGTAGGCGGGACAGGGTTGGGGGAGCAGTACTTC. The full variable domain, completed using reference TRBV9 and TRBJ2-7, is DSGVTQTPKHLITATGQRVTLRCSPRSGDLSVYWYQQSLDQGLQFLIQYYNGEERAKGNILERFSAQQFPDLHSELNLSSLELGDSALYFCASSVGGTGLGEQYFGPGTRLTVT.

The chain is built from TRBV9 and TRBJ1-4, with D perhaps TRBD1 (6 bases). The CDR3 length is 14 residues. V shed 4 bases and J shed 7 bases, with 14 bases lying between them. Germline loops: CDR1 SGDLS, CDR2 YYNGEE. The CDR3 protein is CASSSGTRGEKLFF. The CDR3 DNA reads as TGTGCCAGCAGCTCCGGGACACGAGGTGAAAAACTGTTTTTT.

This chain joins TRBV7-9 and TRBJ1-1; maybe TRBD1 (6 bases). Trimming pared 4 bases from V and 4 bases from J, leaving 13 bases between. CDR1 is SEHNR, CDR2 FQNEAQ, per germline (reference sequence). This CDR3 contains 14 residues. CDR3 in amino acids: CASSSSQGTTEAFF. The CDR3 DNA reads TGTGCCAGCAGCTCGTCACAGGGTACCACTGAAGCTTTCTTT.